This T cell receptor beta chain was sequenced in a study of blood T cell repertoires in COVID-19. Overall study: PBMCs, B-cell-depleted T cells, or T cells were the source of the cDNA or gDNA that made up the material.

Profiling relied on immunoSEQ multiplex PCR, and the TCRdb table lists in-frame clones only, not all of them. The sample contains around 96,000 clones, about 95% of which appear only once. Germline CDR1 and CDR2: SGHRS and YFSETQ. This CDR3 has 15 residues. The V gene lost 4 bases and the J gene lost 0 bases, with 11 bases spanning the gap. The chain couples TRBV5-1 to TRBJ2-1; possible D gene TRBD2, 5 bases. The sample comprised peripheral blood. The sequence was collected from a human donor with active COVID-19. The donor label of this sample is uncertain. This CDR3 reads CASSLAWSSYNEQFF. In DNA form, the CDR3 reads TGCGCCAGCAGCCTAGCATGGAGCTCCTACAATGAGCAGTTCTTC. The full variable domain, with the rest looked up from reference TRBV5-1 and TRBJ2-1, is KAGVTQTPRYLIKTRGQQVTLSCSPISGHRSVSWYQQTPGQGLQFLFEYFSETQRNKGNFPGRFSGRQFSNSRSEMNVSTLELGDSALYLCASSLAWSSYNEQFFGPGTRLTVL.